This T cell receptor beta chain was profiled in a study of T cell responses to AZD1222 COVID-19 vaccine. V was shortened by 3 bases and J by 2 bases, with 11 bases between the two germline ends. Germline lookup yields CDR1 GTSNPN and CDR2 SVGIG (reference sequence). The CDR3 consists of 15 residues. Overall study results and limits: Targeting of unmutated variant regions was reportedly seen in nearly half of spike-specific TCRs.

The table came from immunoSEQ multiplex PCR; TCRdb's copy has only in-frame clones and leaves some out. The table lists 110,000 or so clones, over 75% of them singletons. About this clone itself: The antigen remains unidentified.

The V call is TRBV30, the J call TRBJ2-6, with D perhaps matching TRBD2 (6 bases). The TCR sequence derives from an adult in good health. The material sequenced was peripheral blood, taken on day 0 of AZD1222 vaccination. The CDR3 coding sequence is TGTGCCTGGAGGCTGGGGGGAACTGGGGCCAACGTCCTGACTTTC. Protein: CAWRLGGTGANVLTF.